This is a list of T cell receptor beta chains from one sample in a study of T cell responses to AZD1222 COVID-19 vaccine. Sequencing was performed with immunoSEQ multiplex PCR; in TCRdb, only in-frame clones are kept and a portion is missing. The sample shows roughly 100,000 clones, 91% of them seen only once. Sequenced material: peripheral blood, taken on day 0 of AZD1222 vaccination. The receptor source for this set is an adult in good health. Each CDR3 is given with its conserved first and last residue. A D gene is named only where the DNA matches it firmly. Not every row has a clone size; where given, it reads once, few, many or a size class.

V: TRBV9; J: TRBJ2-7; size: few; D: .; CDR3: CASSATDGYEQYF; DNA: TGTGCCAGCAGCGCGACGGACGGTTACGAGCAGTACTTC
V: TRBV6-6; J: TRBJ1-1; size: .; D: .; CDR3: CASSLTTDEAFF; DNA: TGTGCCAGCAGTTTAACGACAGATGAAGCTTTCTTT
V: TRBV25-1; J: TRBJ1-4; size: .; D: TRBD1; CDR3: CASSPGQSNEKLFF; DNA: TGTGCCAGCAGTCCGGGACAGAGTAATGAAAAACTGTTTTTT
V: TRBV11-2; J: TRBJ2-6; size: once; D: .; CDR3: CASSLVIAAGANVLTF; DNA: TGTGCCAGCAGCTTAGTTATCGCGGCTGGGGCCAACGTCCTGACTTTC
V: TRBV5-1; J: TRBJ2-3; size: .; D: TRBD2; CDR3: CASSRRLLAGSTDTQYF; DNA: TGCGCCAGCAGCCGGAGGCTACTAGCGGGCAGCACAGATACGCAGTATTTT
V: TRBV9; J: TRBJ1-4; size: .; D: TRBD1; CDR3: CASSTGQGTNEKLFF; DNA: TGTGCCAGCAGCACCGGACAGGGAACTAATGAAAAACTGTTTTTT
V: TRBV28; J: TRBJ2-7; size: once; D: .; CDR3: CASSLGDEQYF; DNA: TGTGCCAGCAGTTTGGGGGACGAGCAGTACTTC
V: TRBV10-3; J: TRBJ2-1; size: .; D: TRBD2; CDR3: CAISVSSERDPYNEQFF; DNA: TGTGCCATCAGTGTTTCTTCGGAGCGGGACCCCTACAATGAGCAGTTCTTC
V: TRBV28; J: TRBJ1-2; size: once; D: TRBD1; CDR3: CASSYRGGRYGYTF; DNA: TGTGCCAGCAGTTACAGGGGAGGGAGGTATGGCTACACCTTC
V: TRBV20-1; J: TRBJ2-7; size: .; D: .; CDR3: CSARGGYEQYF; DNA: TGCAGTGCTAGAGGCGGCTACGAGCAGTACTTC
V: TRBV19; J: TRBJ1-5; size: .; D: .; CDR3: CASTRDGRYQPQHF; DNA: TGTGCCAGTACCAGGGACGGGAGGTATCAGCCCCAGCATTTT
V: TRBV5-1; J: TRBJ1-1; size: once; D: .; CDR3: CASSLDRTEAFF; DNA: TGCGCCAGCAGCTTAGACCGCACTGAAGCTTTCTTT
V: TRBV3-1/TRBV3-2; J: TRBJ2-3; size: .; D: .; CDR3: CASSQDLPLRADTQYF; DNA: TGTGCCAGCAGCCAAGATCTACCATTACGGGCAGATACGCAGTATTTT
V: TRBV5-1; J: TRBJ1-1; size: .; D: TRBD1; CDR3: CASSLAGTGAEAFF; DNA: TGCGCCAGCAGCTTGGCCGGGACAGGGGCTGAAGCTTTCTTT
V: TRBV28; J: TRBJ1-3; size: .; D: .; CDR3: CASTEGGFSSGNTIYF; DNA: TGTGCCAGCACCGAAGGCGGGTTTAGCTCTGGAAACACCATATATTTT
V: TRBV5-6; J: TRBJ2-1; size: .; D: .; CDR3: CASSLSASDEQFF; DNA: TGTGCCAGCAGCTTATCAGCCAGCGATGAGCAGTTCTTC
V: TRBV7-3; J: TRBJ2-5; size: .; D: .; CDR3: CASSFGGQETQYF; DNA: TGTGCCAGCAGCTTCGGTGGGCAAGAGACCCAGTACTTC
V: TRBV18; J: TRBJ2-1; size: once; D: TRBD1; CDR3: CASSRDRASYNEQFF; DNA: TGTGCCAGCTCACGGGACAGGGCTTCCTACAATGAGCAGTTCTTC
V: TRBV6-5; J: TRBJ2-7; size: .; D: TRBD2; CDR3: CASSAPGLAVYEQYF; DNA: TGTGCCAGCAGCGCCCCGGGACTAGCGGTCTACGAGCAGTACTTC
V: TRBV24-1; J: TRBJ1-2; size: .; D: TRBD1; CDR3: CATSDQGTGGYGYTF; DNA: TGTGCCACCAGTGATCAAGGGACAGGGGGCTATGGCTACACCTTC
V: TRBV13; J: TRBJ1-1; size: once; D: .; CDR3: CASSLGAGAITEAFF; DNA: TGTGCCAGCAGCTTAGGTGCCGGGGCTATCACTGAAGCTTTCTTT
V: TRBV5-5; J: TRBJ2-7; size: once; D: .; CDR3: CASSFDTGRYEQYF; DNA: TGTGCCAGCAGCTTTGACACAGGGAGGTACGAGCAGTACTTC
V: TRBV19; J: TRBJ2-7; size: .; D: TRBD1; CDR3: CATTDRGTEQYF; DNA: TGTGCCACCACGGACAGGGGGACCGAGCAGTACTTC
V: TRBV7-2; J: TRBJ2-2; size: .; D: TRBD2; CDR3: CASSPRLAGNTGELFF; DNA: TGTGCCAGCAGCCCAAGACTAGCGGGGAACACCGGGGAGCTGTTTTTT
V: TRBV14; J: TRBJ2-1; size: .; D: .; CDR3: CASSQDWGQIYNEQFF; DNA: TGTGCCAGCAGCCAAGATTGGGGGCAAATTTACAATGAGCAGTTCTTC
V: TRBV7-8; J: TRBJ1-5; size: .; D: .; CDR3: CASSPRAPGQPQHF; DNA: TGTGCCAGCAGCCCTCGGGCGCCGGGTCAGCCCCAGCATTTT
V: TRBV11-2; J: TRBJ2-7; size: .; D: .; CDR3: CASSLGPDSYEQYF; DNA: TGTGCCAGCAGCTTAGGGCCGGACTCCTACGAGCAGTACTTC
V: TRBV25-1; J: TRBJ1-1; size: once; D: .; CDR3: CASSVAGRAFF; DNA: TGTGCCAGCAGTGTAGCAGGGAGGGCTTTCTTT